The clone carrying this T cell receptor (beta chain) has only a few counts. Its antigen is not known. The source of the sample is a study of identical twins. General study points: Within twin pairs, the out-of-frame alpha sequences they shared showed excess low generation probability. Abundant cord blood beta clonotypes carried fewer insertions; memory repertoires showed none.

TCRdb re-analysed the 5' RACE reads in MiXCR, keeping a single row per CDR3 protein. The sample has 500,000 to 600,000 distinct CDR3 sequences, 20% to 25% seen once. The same data also went into a second study, on T cells expressing NK-cell markers.

The sequenced sample consisted of CD4+ T cells sorted from blood. The TCR sequence derives from a woman aged 18-29 years in good health.

As DNA, the CDR3 is TGCAGTGCGCAAGTTATTAATTGGGACACTGAAGCTTTCTTT. It translates to CSAQVINWDTEAFF. The chain has TRBV20-1 and TRBJ1-1; D is uncertain. This CDR3 is built from 14 residues. V was trimmed by 6 bases and J by 3 bases, leaving 17 bases between them. CDR1 is DFQATT and CDR2 is SNEGSKA in the germline V gene (reference sequence).